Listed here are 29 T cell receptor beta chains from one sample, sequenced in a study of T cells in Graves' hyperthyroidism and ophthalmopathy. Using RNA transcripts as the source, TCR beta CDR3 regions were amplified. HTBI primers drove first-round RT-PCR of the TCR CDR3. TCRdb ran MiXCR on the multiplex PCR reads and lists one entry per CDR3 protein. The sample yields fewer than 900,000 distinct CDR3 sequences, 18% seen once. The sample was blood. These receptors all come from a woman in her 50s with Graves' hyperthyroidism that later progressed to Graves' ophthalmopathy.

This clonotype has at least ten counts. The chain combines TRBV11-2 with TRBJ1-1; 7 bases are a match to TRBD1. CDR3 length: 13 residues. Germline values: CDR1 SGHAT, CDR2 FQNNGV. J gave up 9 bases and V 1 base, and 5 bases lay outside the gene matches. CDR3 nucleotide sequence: TGTGCCAGCAGCTTAGGGCAGGGGGTGCAAGCTTTCTTT. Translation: CASSLGQGVQAFF.

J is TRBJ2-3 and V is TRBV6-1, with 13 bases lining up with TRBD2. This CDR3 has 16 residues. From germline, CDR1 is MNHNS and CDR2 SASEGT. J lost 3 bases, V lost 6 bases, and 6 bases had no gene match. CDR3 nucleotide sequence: TGTGCCAGCAGGGGGGGACTAGCGGGAAGTACAGATACGCAGTATTTT. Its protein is CASRGGLAGSTDTQYF.

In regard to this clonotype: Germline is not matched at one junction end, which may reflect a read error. The DNA for the CDR3 is TGTGCCAGCAGGGAAGGGACTAGCGGAAACCAAGAGACCCAGTACTTC. It yields the protein CASREGTSGNQETQYF. The chain uses TRBV2 and TRBJ2-5, with 11 bases identical to TRBD2. CDR3 length equals 16 residues. CDR1 SNHLY and CDR2 FYNNEI come from the germline V gene.

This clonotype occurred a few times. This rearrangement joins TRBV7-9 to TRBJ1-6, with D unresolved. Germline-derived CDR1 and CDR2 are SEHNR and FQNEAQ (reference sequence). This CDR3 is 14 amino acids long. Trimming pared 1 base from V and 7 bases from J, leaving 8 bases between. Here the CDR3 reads CASSLGTQNSPLHF. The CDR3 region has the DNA TGTGCCAGCAGCTTAGGAACGCAAAATTCACCCCTCCACTTT. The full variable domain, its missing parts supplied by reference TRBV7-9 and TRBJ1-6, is DTGVSQNPRHKITKRGQNVTFRCDPISEHNRLYWYRQTLGQGPEFLTYFQNEAQLEKSRLLSDRFSAERPKGSFSTLEIQRTEQGDSAMYLCASSLGTQNSPLHFGNGTRLTVT.

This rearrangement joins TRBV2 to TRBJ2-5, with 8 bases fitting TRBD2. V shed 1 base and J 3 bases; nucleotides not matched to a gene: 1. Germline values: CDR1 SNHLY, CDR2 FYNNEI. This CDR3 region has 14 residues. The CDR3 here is CASSEVLAEETQYF. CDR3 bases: TGTGCCAGCAGTGAAGTACTAGCGGAAGAGACCCAGTACTTC. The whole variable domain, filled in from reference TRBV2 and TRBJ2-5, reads EPEVTQTPSHQVTQMGQEVILRCVPISNHLYFYWYRQILGQKVEFLVSFYNNEISEKSEIFDDQFSVERPDGSNFTLKIRSTKLEDSAMYFCASSEVLAEETQYFGPGTRLLVL.

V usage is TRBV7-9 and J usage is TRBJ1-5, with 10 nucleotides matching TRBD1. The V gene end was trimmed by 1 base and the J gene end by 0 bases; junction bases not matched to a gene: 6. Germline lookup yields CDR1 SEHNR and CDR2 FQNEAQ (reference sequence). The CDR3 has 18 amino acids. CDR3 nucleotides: TGTGCCAGCAGCTTAGGCCGGGACAGGGGCAATAGCAATCAGCCCCAGCATTTT. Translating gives CASSLGRDRGNSNQPQHF.

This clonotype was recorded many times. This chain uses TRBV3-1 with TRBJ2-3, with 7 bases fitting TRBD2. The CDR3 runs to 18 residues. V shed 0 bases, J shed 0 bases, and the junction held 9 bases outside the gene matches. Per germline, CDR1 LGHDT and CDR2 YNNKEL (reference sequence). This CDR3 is CASSQENRLASSTDTQYF. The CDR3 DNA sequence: TGTGCCAGCAGCCAAGAGAACCGACTAGCCTCTAGCACAGATACGCAGTATTTT.

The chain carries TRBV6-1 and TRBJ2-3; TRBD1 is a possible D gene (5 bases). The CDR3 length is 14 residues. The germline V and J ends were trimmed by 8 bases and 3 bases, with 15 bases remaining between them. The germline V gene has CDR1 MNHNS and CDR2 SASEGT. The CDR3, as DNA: TGTGCCAGCGGCACGGCAGGGATAACAGATACGCAGTATTTT. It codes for CASGTAGITDTQYF.

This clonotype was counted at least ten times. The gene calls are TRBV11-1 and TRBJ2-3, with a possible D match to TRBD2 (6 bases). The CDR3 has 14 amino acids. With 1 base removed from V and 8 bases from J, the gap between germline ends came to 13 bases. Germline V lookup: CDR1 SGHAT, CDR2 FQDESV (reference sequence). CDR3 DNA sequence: TGTGCCAGCAGCTTAGGCGGGGATGGAGGTACGCAGTATTTT. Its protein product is CASSLGGDGGTQYF.

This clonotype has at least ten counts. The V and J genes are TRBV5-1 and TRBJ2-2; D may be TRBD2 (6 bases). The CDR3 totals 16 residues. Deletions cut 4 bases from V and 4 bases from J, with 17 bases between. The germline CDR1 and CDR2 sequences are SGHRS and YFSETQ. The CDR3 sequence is CASSIGPTGSTGELFF. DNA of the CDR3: TGCGCCAGCAGCATAGGCCCCACCGGGAGCACCGGGGAGCTGTTTTTT.

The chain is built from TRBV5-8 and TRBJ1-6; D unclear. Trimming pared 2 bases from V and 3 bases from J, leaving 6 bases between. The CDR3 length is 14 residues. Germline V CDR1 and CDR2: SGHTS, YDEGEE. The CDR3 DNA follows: TGTGCCAGCAGCTTAGACATCTATAATTCACCCCTCCACTTT. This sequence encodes CASSLDIYNSPLHF.

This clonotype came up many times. The CDR3 DNA reads as TGTGCCTGGAGCTGGTTGGCAACAGATACGCAGTATTTT. Its translation is CAWSWLATDTQYF. The chain employs TRBV30 and TRBJ2-3; no reliable D call. V shed 3 bases and J shed 3 bases, with 10 bases lying between them. This CDR3 spans 13 amino acids. In germline, CDR1 is GTSNPN, CDR2 SVGIG (reference sequence).

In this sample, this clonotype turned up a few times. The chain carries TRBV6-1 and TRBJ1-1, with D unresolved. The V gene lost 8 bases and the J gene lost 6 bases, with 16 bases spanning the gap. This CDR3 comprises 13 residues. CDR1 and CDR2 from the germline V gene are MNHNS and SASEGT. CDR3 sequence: CASAPRKEPEAFF. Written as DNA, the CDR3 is TGTGCCAGCGCCCCCCGGAAAGAGCCTGAAGCTTTCTTT.

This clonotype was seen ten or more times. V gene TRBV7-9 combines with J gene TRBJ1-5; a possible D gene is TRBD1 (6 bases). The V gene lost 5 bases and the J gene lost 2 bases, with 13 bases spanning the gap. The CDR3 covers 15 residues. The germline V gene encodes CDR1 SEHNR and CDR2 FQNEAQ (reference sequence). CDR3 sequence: CASSRGGVGNQPQHF. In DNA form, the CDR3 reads TGTGCCAGCAGCCGAGGGGGGGTGGGCAATCAGCCCCAGCATTTT.

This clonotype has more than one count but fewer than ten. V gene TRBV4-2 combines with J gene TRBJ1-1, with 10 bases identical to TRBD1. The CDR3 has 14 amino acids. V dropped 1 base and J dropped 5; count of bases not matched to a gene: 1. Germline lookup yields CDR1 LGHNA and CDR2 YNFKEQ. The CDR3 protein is CASSQGDRGTEAFF. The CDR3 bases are TGTGCCAGCAGCCAAGGGGACAGGGGTACTGAAGCTTTCTTT.

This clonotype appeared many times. In DNA, the CDR3 is TGTGCCAGCAGCTCGGCCGGGACAGGGTCTTCACCCCTCCACTTT. This gives the protein CASSSAGTGSSPLHF. This chain joins TRBV7-8 and TRBJ1-6; TRBD1 matches at 9 bases. The CDR3 contains 15 residues. Looked up from germline, CDR1 is SGHVS and CDR2 is FQNEAQ. V lost 4 bases, J lost 9 bases, and 7 bases stayed unmatched.

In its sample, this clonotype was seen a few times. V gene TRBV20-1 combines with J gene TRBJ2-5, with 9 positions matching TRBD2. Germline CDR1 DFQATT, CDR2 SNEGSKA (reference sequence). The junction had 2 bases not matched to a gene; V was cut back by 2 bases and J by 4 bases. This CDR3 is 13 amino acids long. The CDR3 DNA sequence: TGCAGTGCTAGACTAGCGGGGTTAGAGACCCAGTACTTC. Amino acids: CSARLAGLETQYF.

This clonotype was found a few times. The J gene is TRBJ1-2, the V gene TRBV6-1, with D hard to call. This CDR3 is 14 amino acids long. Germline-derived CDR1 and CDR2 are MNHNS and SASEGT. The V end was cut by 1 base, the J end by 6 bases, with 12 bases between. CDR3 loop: CASSEVWIGHGYTF. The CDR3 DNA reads TGTGCCAGCAGTGAAGTCTGGATCGGCCATGGCTACACCTTC.

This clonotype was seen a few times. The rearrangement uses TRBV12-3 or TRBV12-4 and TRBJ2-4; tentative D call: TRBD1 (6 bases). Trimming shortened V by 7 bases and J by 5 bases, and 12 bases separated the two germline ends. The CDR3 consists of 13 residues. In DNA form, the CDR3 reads TGTGCCAGCACCGGCCGGACAGAAAACATTCAGTACTTC. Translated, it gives CASTGRTENIQYF.

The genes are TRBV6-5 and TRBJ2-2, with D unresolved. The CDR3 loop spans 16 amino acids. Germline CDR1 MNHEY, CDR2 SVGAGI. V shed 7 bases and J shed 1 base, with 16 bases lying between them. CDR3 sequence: CASIPPRPLNTGELFF. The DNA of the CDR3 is TGTGCCAGCATTCCTCCGAGGCCCCTGAACACCGGGGAGCTGTTTTTT.

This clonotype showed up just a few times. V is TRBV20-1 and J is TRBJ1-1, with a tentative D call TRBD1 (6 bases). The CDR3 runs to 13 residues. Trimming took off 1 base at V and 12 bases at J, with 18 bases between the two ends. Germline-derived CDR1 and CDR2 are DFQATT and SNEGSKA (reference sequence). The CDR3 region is CSARGGTSRSPFF. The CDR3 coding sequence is TGCAGTGCTAGAGGGGGGACAAGCCGGTCGCCTTTCTTT.

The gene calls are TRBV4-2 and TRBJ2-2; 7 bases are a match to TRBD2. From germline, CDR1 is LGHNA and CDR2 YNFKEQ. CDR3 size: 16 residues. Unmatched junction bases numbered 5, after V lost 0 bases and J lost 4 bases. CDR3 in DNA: TGTGCCAGCAGCCAAGAATTACTAGCGAGCACCGGGGAGCTGTTTTTT. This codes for CASSQELLASTGELFF.

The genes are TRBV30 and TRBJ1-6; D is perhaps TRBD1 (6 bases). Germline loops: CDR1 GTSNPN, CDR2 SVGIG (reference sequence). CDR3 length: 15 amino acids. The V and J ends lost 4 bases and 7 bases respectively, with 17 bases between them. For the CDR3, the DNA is TGTGCCTGGAATGGTCCGGGGGCATCAAATTCACCCCTCCACTTT. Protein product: CAWNGPGASNSPLHF.

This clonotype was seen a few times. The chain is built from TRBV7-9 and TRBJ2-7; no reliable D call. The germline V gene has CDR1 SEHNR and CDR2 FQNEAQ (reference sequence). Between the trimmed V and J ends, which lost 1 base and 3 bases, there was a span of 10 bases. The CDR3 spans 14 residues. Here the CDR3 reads CASSLVAGYYEQYF. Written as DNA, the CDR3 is TGTGCCAGCAGCTTAGTAGCCGGCTACTACGAGCAGTACTTC.

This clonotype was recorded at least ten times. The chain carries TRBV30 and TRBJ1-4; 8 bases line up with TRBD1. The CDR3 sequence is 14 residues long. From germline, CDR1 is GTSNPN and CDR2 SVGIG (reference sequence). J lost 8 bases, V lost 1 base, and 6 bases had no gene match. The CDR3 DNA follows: TGTGCCTGGAGTGCGGACAGGGCGGACGAAAAACTGTTTTTT. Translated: CAWSADRADEKLFF. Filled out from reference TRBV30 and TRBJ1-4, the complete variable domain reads SQTIHQWPATLVQPVGSPLSLECTVEGTSNPNLYWYRQAAGRGLQLLFYSVGIGQISSEVPQNLSASRPQDRQFILSSKKLLLSDSGFYLCAWSADRADEKLFFGSGTQLSVL.

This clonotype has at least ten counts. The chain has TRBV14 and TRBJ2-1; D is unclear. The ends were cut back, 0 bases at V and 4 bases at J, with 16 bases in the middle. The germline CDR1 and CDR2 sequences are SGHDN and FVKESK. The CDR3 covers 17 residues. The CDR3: CASSQEAGRALYNEQFF. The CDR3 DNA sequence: TGTGCCAGCAGCCAAGAAGCTGGCCGGGCGTTGTACAATGAGCAGTTCTTC.

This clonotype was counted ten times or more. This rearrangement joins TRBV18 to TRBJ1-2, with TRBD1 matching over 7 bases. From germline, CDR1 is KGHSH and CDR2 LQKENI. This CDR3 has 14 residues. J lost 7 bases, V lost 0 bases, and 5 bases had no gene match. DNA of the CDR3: TGTGCCAGCTCACCACCAGGACAGGTTTTTGGCTACACCTTC. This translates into CASSPPGQVFGYTF.

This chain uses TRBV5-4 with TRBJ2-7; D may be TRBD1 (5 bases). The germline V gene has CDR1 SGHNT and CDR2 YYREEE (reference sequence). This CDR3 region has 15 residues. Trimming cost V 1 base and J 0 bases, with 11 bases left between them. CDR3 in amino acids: CASSLKGESSYEQYF. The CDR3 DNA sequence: TGTGCCAGCAGCTTGAAAGGGGAAAGCTCCTACGAGCAGTACTTC.

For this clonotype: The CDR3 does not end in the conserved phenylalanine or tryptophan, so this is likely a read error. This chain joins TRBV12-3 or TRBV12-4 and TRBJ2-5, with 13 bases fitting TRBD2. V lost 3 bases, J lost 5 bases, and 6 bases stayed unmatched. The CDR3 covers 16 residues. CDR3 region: CASSLGLAGYSETQYS. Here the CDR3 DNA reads TGTGCCAGCAGTTTGGGACTAGCGGGGTACTCGGAGACCCAGTACTCC.